This TCR beta chain was retrieved from a study of T cells in Graves' hyperthyroidism and ophthalmopathy. This clonotype has more than one count but fewer than ten. Its antigen remains unidentified. Hyperthyroidism had been newly diagnosed in patients aged 18 to 65, and its duration was under 2 months. Investigators excluded patients with uncontrolled infection, other autoimmune disease, pregnancy or lactation. Germline assignment: CDR1 MNHEY and CDR2 SMNVEV (reference sequence). CDR3 length: 15 amino acids. Trimming removed 2 bases from V and 5 bases from J; junction bases left unmatched: 7. Notes on the study in general: The model forecast ophthalmopathy, anticipating it by a median about 6.5 months before onset.

Amplification of TCR beta CDR3 regions used RNA as the template. When the TCR CDR3 underwent first-round RT-PCR, the HTBI primer set was used. TCRdb analysed the multiplex PCR reads with MiXCR anew, one entry per CDR3 protein. There are under 350,000 distinct CDR3 sequences in the sample; about 14% occur only once, and 7% to 8.5% lies in the top ten. This sequence joins TRBV27 and TRBJ2-5; 8 bases match TRBD1. Material: blood. This receptor was obtained from a woman aged 30 to 39 with Graves' hyperthyroidism that later progressed to Graves' ophthalmopathy. CDR3 coding DNA: TGTGCCAGCAGTTTAACGACAGGGGAGCGGGAGACCCAGTACTTC. Its translation is CASSLTTGERETQYF.